These T cell receptor beta chains were read from a single sample in a study of T cell responses to AZD1222 COVID-19 vaccine. The data were produced by immunoSEQ multiplex PCR, yet TCRdb's version contains in-frame clones alone and is incomplete. The data show 95,000 to 100,000 clones, 80% to 90% seen once. The starting material was peripheral blood, obtained 28 days after the second AZD1222 dose. The receptors originated from an adult who received the AZD1222 COVID-19 vaccine. Each CDR3 is given with its conserved first and last residue. D genes are given only for firm matches. Clone size is stated in some rows and not others, as once, few, many or a class when expanded.

V	J	size	D	CDR3	DNA
TRBV29-1	TRBJ2-3	-	-	CSSSGEGDPDTQYF	TGCAGCTCCTCCGGGGAGGGGGACCCAGATACGCAGTATTTT
TRBV5-8	TRBJ2-6	once	-	CASSLIAAAGANVLTF	TGTGCCAGCAGCTTGATTGCGGCCGCCGGGGCCAACGTCCTGACTTTC
TRBV27	TRBJ2-3	-	TRBD1	CASRADRGRTDTQYF	TGTGCCAGCAGGGCGGACAGGGGGCGCACAGATACGCAGTATTTT
TRBV7-9	TRBJ1-2	-	-	CASSRGGLHYGYTF	TGTGCCAGCTCCCGGGGGGGGCTTCACTATGGCTACACCTTC
TRBV21-1	TRBJ1-6	-	-	CASRSGGQGNSPLHF	TGTGCCAGCAGAAGCGGGGGGCAGGGGAATTCACCCCTCCACTTT
TRBV7-3	TRBJ2-7	-	TRBD1	CASSLDGTGLYEQYF	TGTGCCAGCAGCTTAGATGGGACAGGGCTCTACGAGCAGTACTTC
TRBV5-1	TRBJ1-4	-	TRBD1	CASSPLGQTNEKLFF	TGCGCCAGCAGCCCTTTGGGACAGACTAATGAAAAACTGTTTTTT
TRBV2	TRBJ2-7	few	TRBD2	CATKTSGNSYEQYF	TGTGCCACCAAGACTAGCGGGAACTCCTACGAGCAGTACTTC
TRBV27	TRBJ1-2	-	-	CASSPGRYGYTF	TGTGCCAGCAGTCCCGGTCGCTATGGCTACACCTTC
TRBV3-1/TRBV3-2	TRBJ2-2	-	TRBD1	CASSRGTDTGELFF	TGTGCCAGCAGCCGAGGGACAGACACCGGGGAGCTGTTTTTT
TRBV7-9	TRBJ1-1	-	TRBD1	CASSPSTGVGTEAFF	TGTGCCAGCAGCCCATCGACAGGGGTAGGGACTGAAGCTTTCTTT
TRBV3-1/TRBV3-2	TRBJ2-1	once	TRBD2	CASSLPGLVLIF	TGTGCCAGCAGCCTCCCCGGACTAGTTTTGATCTTC
TRBV29-1	TRBJ1-5	-	-	CSVSWGPNQPQHF	TGCAGCGTTTCATGGGGCCCCAATCAGCCCCAGCATTTT
TRBV7-9	TRBJ2-7	-	-	CASSLVWAYEQYF	TGTGCCAGCAGCTTAGTATGGGCCTACGAGCAGTACTTC
TRBV5-4	TRBJ1-6	-	TRBD1	CASSDRVSYNSPLHF	TGTGCCAGCAGCGACAGGGTTTCCTATAATTCACCCCTCCACTTT
TRBV4-3	TRBJ2-4	-	-	CASSQDGSYQHF	TGCGCCAGCAGCCAAGATGGGAGCTATCAGCACTTC
TRBV6-1	TRBJ2-1	once	-	CASSGAPWGEQFF	TGTGCCAGCAGTGGAGCCCCTTGGGGAGAGCAGTTCTTC
TRBV10-2	TRBJ2-7	-	TRBD2	CASSESSGAPSYEQYF	TGCGCCAGCAGTGAGTCGAGCGGGGCCCCCTCCTACGAGCAGTACTTC
TRBV5-1	TRBJ2-7	-	TRBD1	CASRGQDLNEQYF	TGCGCCAGTCGGGGACAGGACCTGAACGAGCAGTACTTC
TRBV3-1/TRBV3-2	TRBJ2-1	few	-	CASSQKPLDYNEQFF	TGTGCCAGCAGCCAAAAACCCTTAGACTACAATGAGCAGTTCTTC
TRBV11-1	TRBJ2-7	-	TRBD2	CASSLDGGRGKQYF	TGTGCCAGCAGCTTAGATGGCGGGAGAGGTAAGCAGTACTTC
TRBV9	TRBJ2-2	-	TRBD2	CASSVGLAGGVGELFF	TGTGCCAGCAGCGTTGGACTAGCGGGAGGGGTCGGGGAGCTGTTTTTT
TRBV3-1/TRBV3-2	TRBJ1-2	-	-	CASSPRPHSGYTF	TGTGCCAGCAGCCCCCGGCCGCATTCCGGCTACACCTTC
TRBV30	TRBJ1-4	-	-	CAWSQGRGATNEKLFF	TGTGCCTGGAGTCAGGGACGTGGAGCAACTAATGAAAAACTGTTTTTT
TRBV30	TRBJ1-1	-	-	CARTGIGRVGEAFF	TGTGCCCGCACAGGTATTGGGCGCGTTGGTGAAGCTTTCTTT
TRBV4-1	TRBJ2-3	-	TRBD2	CASSQVGGRERGAPGTQYF	TGCGCCAGCAGCCAAGTCGGGGGTAGAGAGCGGGGGGCCCCAGGTACGCAGTATTTT
TRBV28	TRBJ2-1	-	-	CASRRPLILVQFF	TGTGCCAGCAGACGTCCCCTTATTTTGGTGCAGTTCTTC
TRBV28	TRBJ1-1	-	-	CASSLVENTEAFF	TGTGCCAGCAGTTTGGTGGAGAACACTGAAGCTTTCTTT
TRBV28	TRBJ2-3	-	TRBD1	CASSLEVGGADTQYF	TGTGCCAGCAGCCTAGAGGTAGGGGGCGCGGATACGCAGTATTTT
TRBV18	TRBJ2-3	-	-	CASSLAAGSLDTQYF	TGTGCCAGCTCACTTGCGGCAGGGTCTCTGGATACGCAGTATTTT
TRBV18	TRBJ1-5	-	-	CASSPPSRAAQPQHF	TGTGCCAGCTCACCACCGTCCCGGGCAGCCCAGCCCCAGCATTTT
TRBV28	TRBJ2-1	-	-	CASSPPKGGYNEQFF	TGTGCCAGCAGTCCTCCCAAGGGGGGGTACAATGAGCAGTTCTTC
TRBV27	TRBJ2-3	-	TRBD1	CASSFGTGGAGDTQYF	TGTGCCAGCAGTTTTGGGACAGGGGGCGCGGGAGATACGCAGTATTTT
TRBV7-9	TRBJ2-7	-	-	CASSSPPGLSYEQYF	TGTGCCAGCAGCTCCCCTCCGGGATTATCCTACGAGCAGTACTTC
TRBV30	TRBJ2-1	-	-	CAWRTYNEQFF	TGTGCCTGGAGAACGTACAATGAGCAGTTCTTC
TRBV30	TRBJ1-2	-	-	CAWMGSGNYGYTF	TGTGCCTGGATGGGCTCGGGTAACTATGGCTACACCTTC
TRBV3-1/TRBV3-2	TRBJ2-7	-	-	CASSQAPSASYEQYF	TGTGCCAGCAGCCAGGCCCCTAGCGCATCCTACGAGCAGTACTTC
TRBV5-1	TRBJ2-7	-	-	CASSKDGLSYEQYF	TGCGCCAGCAGCAAGGACGGCCTCTCCTACGAGCAGTACTTC
TRBV30	TRBJ2-1	-	-	CAWSLIGLEYNEQFF	TGTGCCTGGAGTCTGATAGGGCTGGAATACAATGAGCAGTTCTTC
TRBV6-2/TRBV6-3	TRBJ2-7	-	-	CASSLPSYEQYF	TGTGCCAGCAGCCTACCCTCCTACGAGCAGTACTTC
TRBV7-8	TRBJ2-1	-	-	CASSRQVISYNEQFF	TGTGCCAGCAGCCGACAGGTCATCTCCTACAATGAGCAGTTCTTC
TRBV5-1	TRBJ2-7	-	TRBD1	CASSYDRGPYEQYF	TGCGCCAGCAGCTACGACAGGGGGCCCTACGAGCAGTACTTC
TRBV6-5	TRBJ1-1	-	-	CASIFFGETEAFF	TGTGCCAGCATATTTTTCGGAGAGACTGAAGCTTTCTTT
TRBV20-1	TRBJ2-7	-	TRBD1	CSAGDSQQYF	TGCAGTGCTGGGGACAGCCAGCAGTACTTC
TRBV28	TRBJ1-6	-	-	CASSLLTGTPNSPLHF	TGTGCCAGCAGTCTTCTTACAGGGACCCCTAATTCACCCCTCCACTTT
TRBV27	TRBJ1-5	-	-	CASSLSSSRITGQPQHF	TGTGCCAGCAGTTTATCCTCGAGCAGAATAACGGGGCAGCCCCAGCATTTT
TRBV6-5	TRBJ1-2	-	TRBD1	CASSPGQGYNYGYTF	TGTGCCAGCAGTCCCGGACAGGGGTATAACTATGGCTACACCTTC
TRBV29-1	TRBJ2-5	-	-	CSVEEQQETQYF	TGCAGCGTTGAAGAGCAACAAGAGACCCAGTACTTC
TRBV6-1	TRBJ2-7	-	-	CASSESWRGREQYF	TGTGCCAGCAGTGAATCGTGGAGGGGTCGAGAGCAGTACTTC
TRBV20-1	TRBJ1-6	-	TRBD1	CSARETGAAVF	TGCAGTGCCAGAGAGACAGGGGCCGCCGTCTTC
TRBV7-2	TRBJ1-5	-	-	CASSLKGDQPQHF	TGTGCCAGCAGCTTGAAGGGGGACCAGCCCCAGCATTTT
TRBV7-3	TRBJ2-5	-	TRBD2	CASSLTGLAHETQYF	TGTGCCAGCAGCTTAACGGGACTAGCTCACGAGACCCAGTACTTC
TRBV5-1	TRBJ1-1	once	-	CASSLRQGNTEAFF	TGCGCCAGCAGCTTGAGGCAGGGGAACACTGAAGCTTTCTTT
TRBV5-1	TRBJ2-5	-	TRBD2	CASSLDLAGETQYF	TGCGCCAGCAGCTTGGATCTAGCGGGAGAGACCCAGTACTTC
TRBV7-8	TRBJ1-1	once	-	CASSLGPNGMNTEAFF	TGTGCCAGCAGCTTAGGGCCAAACGGGATGAACACTGAAGCTTTCTTT
TRBV2	TRBJ2-1	-	TRBD2	CASKGSIASGSNEQFF	TGTGCCAGCAAGGGGAGTATCGCTAGCGGGAGCAATGAGCAGTTCTTC
TRBV19	TRBJ2-3	-	TRBD1	CASSMGQTPSTDTQYF	TGTGCCAGTAGTATGGGACAGACCCCTAGCACAGATACGCAGTATTTT
TRBV10-1	TRBJ2-7	-	TRBD1	CASSSGTGREQYF	TGCGCCAGCAGTTCCGGGACAGGGAGGGAGCAGTACTTC